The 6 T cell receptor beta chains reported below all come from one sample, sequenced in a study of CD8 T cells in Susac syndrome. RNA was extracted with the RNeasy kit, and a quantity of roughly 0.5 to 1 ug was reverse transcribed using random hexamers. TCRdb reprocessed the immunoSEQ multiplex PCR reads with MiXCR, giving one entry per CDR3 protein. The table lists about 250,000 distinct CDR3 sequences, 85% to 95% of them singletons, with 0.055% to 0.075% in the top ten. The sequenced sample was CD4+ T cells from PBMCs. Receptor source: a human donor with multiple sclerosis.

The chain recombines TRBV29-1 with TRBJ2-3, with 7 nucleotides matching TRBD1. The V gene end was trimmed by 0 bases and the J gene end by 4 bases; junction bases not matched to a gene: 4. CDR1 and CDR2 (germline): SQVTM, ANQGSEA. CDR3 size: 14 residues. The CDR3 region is CSVEDRGSPDTQYF. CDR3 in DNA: TGCAGCGTTGAAGACAGGGGGAGCCCAGATACGCAGTATTTT.

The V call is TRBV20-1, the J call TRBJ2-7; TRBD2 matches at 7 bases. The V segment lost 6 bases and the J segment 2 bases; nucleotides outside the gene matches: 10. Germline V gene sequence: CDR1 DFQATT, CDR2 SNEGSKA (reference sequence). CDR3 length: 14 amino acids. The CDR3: CSARPRERPYEQYV. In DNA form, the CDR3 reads TGCAGTGCGAGACCGCGGGAGAGACCCTACGAGCAGTACGTC.

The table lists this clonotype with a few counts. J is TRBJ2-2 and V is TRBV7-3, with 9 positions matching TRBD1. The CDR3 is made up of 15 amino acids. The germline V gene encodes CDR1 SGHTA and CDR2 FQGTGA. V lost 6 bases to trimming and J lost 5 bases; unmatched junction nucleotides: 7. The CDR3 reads CASSRDRAGTGELFF. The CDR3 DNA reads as TGTGCCAGCAGTCGGGACAGGGCAGGGACCGGGGAGCTGTTTTTT. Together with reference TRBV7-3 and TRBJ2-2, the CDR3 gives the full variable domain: GAGVSQTPSNKVTEKGKYVELRCDPISGHTALYWYRQSLGQGPEFLIYFQGTGAADDSGLPNDRFFAVRPEGSVSTLKIQRTERGDSAVYLCASSRDRAGTGELFFGEGSRLTVL.

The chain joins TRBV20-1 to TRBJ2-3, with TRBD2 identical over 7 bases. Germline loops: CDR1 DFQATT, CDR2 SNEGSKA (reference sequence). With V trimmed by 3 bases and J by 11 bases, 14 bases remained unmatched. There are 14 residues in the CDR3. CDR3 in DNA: TGCAGTGCTAGGGCACCTAGCGGCTTACGAGGGCAGTATTTT. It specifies CSARAPSGLRGQYF.

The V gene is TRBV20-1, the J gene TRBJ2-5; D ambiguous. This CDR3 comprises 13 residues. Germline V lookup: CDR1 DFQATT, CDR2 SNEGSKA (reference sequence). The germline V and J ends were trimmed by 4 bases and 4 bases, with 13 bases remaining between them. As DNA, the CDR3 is TGCAGTGCTAAGAGGAATGGGGTAGAGACCCAGTACTTC. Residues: CSAKRNGVETQYF.

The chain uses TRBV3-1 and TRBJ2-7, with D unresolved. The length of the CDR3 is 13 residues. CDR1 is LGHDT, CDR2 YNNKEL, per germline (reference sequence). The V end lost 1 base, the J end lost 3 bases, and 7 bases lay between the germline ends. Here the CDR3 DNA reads TGTGCCAGCAGCCAAGGACGGAGCTACGAGCAGTACTTC. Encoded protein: CASSQGRSYEQYF.